Sequencing of this T cell receptor beta chain was carried out in a study of Graves' ophthalmopathy and Graves' hyperthyroidism. Amplified TCR beta CDR3 regions were obtained using RNA transcripts as template. Scientists carried out first-round RT-PCR using HTBI primers and then a second-round multiplex PCR. TCRdb re-analysed the multiplex PCR reads in MiXCR, keeping a single row per CDR3 protein. The sample lists hundreds of thousands of distinct CDR3 sequences, about 46% occurring once. This CDR3 has 15 residues. With 0 bases removed from V and 5 bases from J, the gap between germline ends came to 12 bases. CDR1 and CDR2 from the germline V gene are SGHRS and YFSETQ.

The specimen sequenced was peripheral blood. This receptor was obtained from an adult man with Graves' ophthalmopathy. This rearrangement joins TRBV5-1 to TRBJ1-5; D not certain. DNA of the CDR3: TGCGCCAGCAGCTTGGAAGGGCGGGAACATCAGCCCCAGCATTTT. It translates to CASSLEGREHQPQHF.